This T cell receptor (beta chain) was retrieved from a study of CXCR3-negative and CXCR3-positive naive CD8 T cells. Broader study findings: CXCR3-positive naive cells had more hydrophobic TRB CDR3s than CXCR3-negative naive cells. Memory CD8+ cells showed much lower diversity, while both naive subsets displayed comparably high diversity.

Points on this clonotype: Antigen unknown.

This CDR3 region has 14 residues. Germline V gene lookup returns CDR1 SGHTA and CDR2 FQGNSA. CD45RO-CCR7+CD27+CD95- was the phenotype of naive CD8+ T cells. The method, 5' RACE with UMI labels, was used to prepare the TRB cDNA libraries. TCRdb reworked the 5' RACE reads into one entry per CDR3 protein, no DNA. This repertoire includes 100,000 to 150,000 distinct CDR3 sequences. The chain joins TRBV7-2 to TRBJ2-2; TCRdb lists TRBD1, though no DNA is available to test this call. The sequenced material came from naive CXCR3- CD8+ T cells from blood. Regarding subset: CD45RO-CCR7+CD27+CD95- naive CD8+ T cells lacking CXCR3 (TNR3-). This TCR derives from a human donor in good health. Some clones in this sample may be carry-over from other donors' samples. CDR3 sequence reads: CASSLARAIGELFF.